This TCR beta chain originates from a study of cytomegalovirus exposure and HLA in healthy donors. PCR amplification relied on 60 Vbeta primers (plus 13 Jbeta primers). Libraries were prepared by immunoSEQ multiplex PCR; TCRdb keeps only in-frame clonotypes and omits some of them. Of 150,000 to 200,000 clones in the sample, 81% are singletons; the top ten hold around 2%. Study observations and caveats: For cytomegalovirus status, the classifier reportedly gave diagnoses with high specificity and sensitivity. Another analysis was done later, and it associated fewer than 20,000 TCR beta sequences with HLA alleles at 0.05 false discovery rate.

On this clone itself: Antigen unknown.

Per germline, CDR1 MDHEN and CDR2 SYDVKM. The CDR3 spans 13 residues. Deletions cut 4 bases from V and 6 bases from J, with 12 bases between. The material sequenced was PBMCs. The V gene is TRBV28, the J gene TRBJ1-2; D is ambiguous. The clonotype was recovered from a man aged 18 to 35 in good health and CMV-seronegative. The DNA of the CDR3 is TGTGCCAGCAGTTCCCCCCGGCAGGATGGCTACACCTTC. It translates to CASSSPRQDGYTF.